Listed below are T cell receptor beta chains from one sample, sequenced in a study of T cells and Merkel cell carcinoma outcomes. TCRdb keeps only in-frame clones here, not all; method: immunoSEQ multiplex PCR. This table has hundreds of clones, around 90% appearing once. The source material was tumor tissue from Merkel cell carcinoma. These receptors all stem from a human donor with Merkel cell carcinoma. Both conserved end residues are part of each CDR3. A D gene is named only where the DNA matches it firmly. The size entry is marked missing in some rows and otherwise reads once, few, many or a size class.

size,D,J,V,DNA,CDR3
.,.,TRBJ2-2,TRBV4-3,TGCGCCAGCAAATCAGGAGGATACGGCGGGGAGCTGTTTTTT,CASKSGGYGGELFF
once,.,TRBJ2-7,TRBV7-6,TGTGCCAGCAGCTTAGGAAAACCCTACGAGCAGTACTTC,CASSLGKPYEQYF
.,.,TRBJ2-7,TRBV27,TGTGCCAGCAGTCCCTTATCCGCGGGCAACTACGAGCAGTACTTC,CASSPLSAGNYEQYF
.,.,TRBJ2-5,TRBV20-1,TGCAGTGCTAGGGACTGGACCCAGTACTTC,CSARDWTQYF
.,TRBD1,TRBJ2-7,TRBV28,TGTGCCAGCAGCCGGGGACAGAGACTTTACGAGCAGTACTTC,CASSRGQRLYEQYF
.,TRBD1,TRBJ2-2,TRBV18,TGTGCCAGCTCGCTACAGGGGAGTGGACTCACCGGGGAGCTGTTTTTT,CASSLQGSGLTGELFF
.,.,TRBJ1-3,TRBV2,TGTGCCAGCAGTGAGTGGGGATCTGGAAACACCATATATTTT,CASSEWGSGNTIYF
.,TRBD1,TRBJ1-1,TRBV6-5,TGTGCCAGTAGTACAGGGGGGTGGACTGAAGCTTTCTTT,CASSTGGWTEAFF
.,.,TRBJ2-2,TRBV11-3,TGTGCCAGCGGAGGCTCCTGGGGTGGGGACACCGGGGAGCTGTTTTTT,CASGGSWGGDTGELFF
few,TRBD1,TRBJ2-7,TRBV4-2,TGTGCCAGCAGCCAAGGGGACAGCTGGGTCTATGAGCAGTACTTC,CASSQGDSWVYEQYF
.,.,TRBJ1-1,TRBV20-1,TGCAGTGCTAGAGATCTGTCCGGGTCCGAATTT,CSARDLSGSEF
.,.,TRBJ2-3,TRBV7-2,TGTGCCAGCAGCTTACAGGCGGGACCCACAGATACGCAGTATTTT,CASSLQAGPTDTQYF
.,TRBD2,TRBJ2-7,TRBV5-1,TGCGCCAGCAGTCTTAGCGGGAGGCTCCACGAGCAGTACTTC,CASSLSGRLHEQYF
.,TRBD2,TRBJ2-3,TRBV18,TGTGCCAGCTCACGATTTCTAGCGGGAGAGAACCCAGATACGCAGTATTTT,CASSRFLAGENPDTQYF
.,.,TRBJ2-3,TRBV7-2,TGTGCCAGCGACCTTACTAGCACAGATACGCAGTATTTT,CASDLTSTDTQYF
.,.,TRBJ1-5,TRBV10-3,TGTGCCATCAGTGAATCAAGGAATCAGCCCCAGCATTTT,CAISESRNQPQHF
.,.,TRBJ1-1,TRBV7-9,TGTGCCAGCAGCTTAGCGTGGGGCAGGGGTGAAGCTTTCTTT,CASSLAWGRGEAFF
.,TRBD2,TRBJ2-1,TRBV29-1,TGCAGCGTTGAAGATCCTGGGACTAGCGGAAGGGCCGCCAATTATGGAAATGAGCAGTTCTTC,CSVEDPGTSGRAANYGNEQFF
.,.,TRBJ2-7,TRBV7-9,TGTGCCAGCAGCTTTGAGAAGGGCTCCTACGAGCAGTACTTC,CASSFEKGSYEQYF
.,.,TRBJ2-1,TRBV9,TGTGCCAGCAGCTATGCGGGGGAGCAGTTCTTC,CASSYAGEQFF
.,TRBD2,TRBJ2-1,TRBV29-1,TGCAGCGTGAATACTAGCGGAGCGTACAATGAGCAGTTCTTC,CSVNTSGAYNEQFF
.,.,TRBJ1-1,TRBV9,TGTGCCAGCAGCGGGGGAACGACTGAAGCTTTCTTT,CASSGGTTEAFF
.,TRBD1,TRBJ2-1,TRBV9,TGTGCCAGCAGCGTCAGATTTACCCGGGACAGGTCTTACAATGAGCAGTTCTTC,CASSVRFTRDRSYNEQFF
.,.,TRBJ1-4,TRBV21-1,TGTGCCAGCAGAAAACCTAAACTCGAACCAACTAATGAAAAACTGTTTTTT,CASRKPKLEPTNEKLFF
.,TRBD2,TRBJ2-7,TRBV19,TGTGCCAGTAGCCGACTTGGGACTAGCGGGACGAACGAGCAGTACTTC,CASSRLGTSGTNEQYF
.,.,TRBJ2-1,TRBV11-2,TGTGCCAGCAGCTTACTCTCAGGGGTAGAGCAGTTCTTC,CASSLLSGVEQFF
.,.,TRBJ2-1,TRBV29-1,TGCAGCGTTGAATTTCGTGAGGGTATGGGTAATGAGCAGTTCTTC,CSVEFREGMGNEQFF
.,TRBD1,TRBJ2-5,TRBV18,TGTGCCAGCTCACCCCGTACAGGGGCCCCGGGGGAGACCCAGTACTTC,CASSPRTGAPGETQYF